The rows below give T cell receptor beta chains drawn from one sample of a study of OX40 agonist ivuxolimab in advanced cancers. Here immunoSEQ multiplex PCR was the method, and the copy in TCRdb shows in-frame clones only, minus some. The sample has 90,000 to 150,000 clones, 75% to 90% seen once. The material was CD4+ or CD8+ T cells sorted from blood, obtained in a trial of the OX40 agonist ivuxolimab. These receptors all stem from an adult with an advanced solid tumor such as melanoma, head and neck, liver or kidney cancer. The CDR3 runs from the conserved cysteine through the conserved F or W. A D gene is named only where the DNA matches it firmly. Some rows have no size entry. The others give once, few or many, or a class for an expanded clone.

CDR3 protein | CDR3 DNA | clone size | D gene | J gene | V gene
CASSFQGGIDTQYF | TGTGCCAGCAGTTTTCAGGGGGGGATAGATACGCAGTATTTT | . | . | TRBJ2-3 | TRBV28
CASSLPWGQGSPLHF | TGTGCCAGCAGCCTCCCCTGGGGGCAGGGGTCACCCCTCCACTTT | . | . | TRBJ1-6 | TRBV16
CASSEGGPKNIQYF | TGTGCCAGCAGTGAGGGGGGGCCCAAAAACATTCAGTACTTC | once | . | TRBJ2-4 | TRBV2
CAISDSLVNTEAFF | TGTGCCATCAGTGATTCCTTGGTGAACACTGAAGCTTTCTTT | . | . | TRBJ1-1 | TRBV10-3
CASSQSQGLNTQYF | TGCGCCAGCAGTCAATCACAGGGATTGAATACGCAGTATTTT | . | . | TRBJ2-3 | TRBV10-1
CASSPLTGAGNTIYF | TGTGCCAGCAGCCCCCTGACAGGGGCCGGAAACACCATATATTTT | . | TRBD1 | TRBJ1-3 | TRBV6-5
CSVEGGGGPDTQYF | TGCAGCGTTGAGGGGGGCGGGGGCCCAGATACGCAGTATTTT | . | . | TRBJ2-3 | TRBV29-1
CASSRLAGAEFF | TGTGCCAGCAGCAGACTAGCGGGGGCGGAGTTCTTC | few | TRBD2 | TRBJ2-1 | TRBV7-2
CASSSRDGAYEQYF | TGTGCCAGCAGCTCCAGGGACGGAGCCTACGAGCAGTACTTC | . | . | TRBJ2-7 | TRBV7-9
CAWSGIGGTPEAFF | TGTGCCTGGAGTGGTATAGGGGGGACTCCTGAAGCTTTCTTT | . | . | TRBJ1-1 | TRBV30
CASSRGGAYEQYF | TGTGCCAGCTCCAGGGGGGGGGCCTACGAGCAGTACTTC | . | . | TRBJ2-7 | TRBV28
CASSSRRGGNTIYF | TGTGCCAGCAGCTCACGTAGGGGCGGAAACACCATATATTTT | . | . | TRBJ1-3 | TRBV5-6
CASKIGSGTEQYF | TGTGCCAGCAAAATAGGGTCAGGGACCGAGCAGTACTTC | . | . | TRBJ2-7 | TRBV11-2
CASSTQGLQGGYTF | TGTGCCAGCAGCACTCAGGGGTTACAAGGTGGCTACACCTTC | . | . | TRBJ1-2 | TRBV2
CASSLEGWDYGYTF | TGTGCCAGCAGCTTAGAAGGGTGGGACTATGGCTACACCTTC | . | . | TRBJ1-2 | TRBV7-2
CASSTAGFYEQYF | TGTGCCAGTAGTACGGCCGGTTTCTACGAGCAGTACTTC | . | . | TRBJ2-7 | TRBV19
CASSLGPGGYSNQPQHF | TGCGCCAGCAGCTTAGGGCCAGGGGGATACAGCAATCAGCCCCAGCATTTT | . | TRBD1 | TRBJ1-5 | TRBV5-1
CASSQGGNGYTF | TGTGCCAGCTCCCAAGGGGGCAATGGCTACACCTTC | . | TRBD1 | TRBJ1-2 | TRBV28
CASSPRMRQSTDTQYF | TGTGCCAGTAGTCCCCGTATGCGGCAAAGCACAGATACGCAGTATTTT | . | . | TRBJ2-3 | TRBV19
CASTREGNQPQHF | TGTGCCAGCACCAGGGAGGGCAATCAGCCCCAGCATTTT | . | . | TRBJ1-5 | TRBV2
CASSIRQGTSGGRANEQFF | TGTGCCAGTAGTATCCGGCAGGGGACTAGCGGGGGGCGGGCAAATGAGCAGTTCTTC | . | TRBD2 | TRBJ2-1 | TRBV19
CASRGQEGSYEQYF | TGTGCCAGCAGGGGACAGGAGGGATCCTACGAGCAGTACTTC | . | TRBD1 | TRBJ2-7 | TRBV6-1
CASSPGTGGSPLHF | TGTGCCAGCAGCCCCGGGACAGGGGGGTCACCCCTCCACTTT | . | TRBD1 | TRBJ1-6 | TRBV6-5
CASSFTDTLNIQYF | TGTGCCAGCAGCTTCACGGACACACTAAACATTCAGTACTTC | . | . | TRBJ2-4 | TRBV11-1
CASKGGTDTQYF | TGTGCCAGTAAAGGTGGCACAGATACGCAGTATTTT | . | . | TRBJ2-3 | TRBV7-9
CASSQDRWGGTDTQYF | TGCGCCAGCAGCCAAGATCGGTGGGGGGGGACAGATACGCAGTATTTT | . | TRBD2 | TRBJ2-3 | TRBV4-1
CASILPGPYYEQYF | TGTGCCAGCATCCTTCCCGGGCCTTACTACGAGCAGTACTTC | once | . | TRBJ2-7 | TRBV6-1
CASSDLTGGRHEQYF | TGCGCCAGCAGTGACTTGACAGGGGGCCGCCACGAGCAGTACTTC | . | TRBD1 | TRBJ2-7 | TRBV10-2
CASSVDAERGYTF | TGTGCCAGCAGCGTAGATGCGGAGCGTGGCTACACCTTC | few | . | TRBJ1-2 | TRBV9
CASSQDKESSYEQYF | TGCGCCAGCAGCCAAGATAAGGAGAGCTCCTACGAGCAGTACTTC | . | . | TRBJ2-7 | TRBV4-1
CAISSSGLEQFF | TGTGCCATCAGCTCGTCGGGCCTTGAGCAGTTCTTC | once | . | TRBJ2-1 | TRBV10-3
CASSDTGFGSPLHF | TGTGCCAGTAGTGATACAGGGTTTGGTTCACCCCTCCACTTT | . | . | TRBJ1-6 | TRBV19
CASSVGNPSSYNEQFF | TGTGCCAGCAGCGTAGGGAACCCCAGCTCCTACAATGAGCAGTTCTTC | . | . | TRBJ2-1 | TRBV9
CASSVGGQGGQPQHF | TGTGCCAGCAGCGTAGGGGGACAGGGTGGTCAGCCCCAGCATTTT | . | TRBD1 | TRBJ1-5 | TRBV9
CASVLGLARNTGELFF | TGTGCCAGCGTTCTTGGGCTAGCGAGGAACACCGGGGAGCTGTTTTTT | . | . | TRBJ2-2 | TRBV6-6
CASSYSPGGNYEQYF | TGTGCCAGCAGTTACTCGCCGGGAGGCAACTACGAGCAGTACTTC | . | TRBD2 | TRBJ2-7 | TRBV6-5
CASNLRGYEQYF | TGTGCCAGCAACCTCCGCGGCTACGAGCAGTACTTC | . | . | TRBJ2-7 | TRBV5-4
CAGRRLDSNYGYTF | TGTGCCGGTCGTCGGCTGGACAGTAACTATGGCTACACCTTC | . | . | TRBJ1-2 | TRBV28
CASSESRRYLGQGLTGELFF | TGCGCCAGCAGTGAGTCGAGGAGGTATTTGGGACAGGGGCTCACCGGGGAGCTGTTTTTT | . | TRBD1 | TRBJ2-2 | TRBV10-2
CASSPETGIGGYTF | TGTGCCAGCAGCCCAGAGACAGGGATCGGTGGCTACACCTTC | . | TRBD1 | TRBJ1-2 | TRBV7-2
CASSPGGEMETQYF | TGCGCCAGCAGCCCCGGGGGGGAGATGGAGACCCAGTACTTC | once | TRBD2 | TRBJ2-5 | TRBV5-1
CASSLVGGRETQYF | TGTGCCAGCAGCTTGGTGGGAGGGCGGGAGACCCAGTACTTC | . | TRBD2 | TRBJ2-5 | TRBV5-4
CASRPTGGGETQYF | TGTGCCAGCAGACCTACAGGGGGCGGAGAGACCCAGTACTTC | . | TRBD1 | TRBJ2-5 | TRBV6-1
CASSLGRGVTEAFF | TGTGCCAGCAGTTTAGGCAGGGGGGTCACTGAAGCTTTCTTT | . | TRBD1 | TRBJ1-1 | TRBV27
CASSQGLSGPGVTEAFF | TGTGCCAGCAGCCAAGGGCTGAGTGGGCCTGGAGTCACTGAAGCTTTCTTT | . | . | TRBJ1-1 | TRBV7-2
CASRRQGAREQYF | TGTGCCAGCAGGCGACAGGGGGCGCGAGAGCAGTACTTC | . | TRBD1 | TRBJ2-7 | TRBV28
CASSPFSGGDHEQFF | TGTGCCAGCAGCCCCTTCAGCGGGGGGGACCATGAGCAGTTCTTC | once | TRBD2 | TRBJ2-1 | TRBV11-2
CASSLDRLASGGDEQFF | TGTGCCAGCAGCTTAGATCGTCTGGCTAGCGGGGGCGATGAGCAGTTCTTC | few | TRBD2 | TRBJ2-1 | TRBV11-2
CSVAGTESYGYTF | TGCAGCGTTGCAGGGACAGAAAGTTATGGCTACACCTTC | . | TRBD1 | TRBJ1-2 | TRBV29-1
CASSRTGVAQYF | TGCGCCAGCAGTCGGACAGGAGTGGCACAGTATTTT | . | TRBD1 | TRBJ2-3 | TRBV10-1
CASTVRGISYEQYF | TGTGCCAGCACCGTCCGGGGGATCTCCTACGAGCAGTACTTC | . | . | TRBJ2-7 | TRBV28
CASSTDNFRSYNSPLHF | TGTGCCAGTAGTACAGACAACTTCAGATCCTATAATTCACCCCTCCACTTT | . | . | TRBJ1-6 | TRBV19
CASSPLLRPENTDTQYF | TGCGCCAGCAGCCCCCTACTACGACCCGAGAACACAGATACGCAGTATTTT | . | . | TRBJ2-3 | TRBV4-1
CASPLGRQGLDEQYF | TGTGCCAGTCCATTAGGGAGACAGGGGCTCGACGAGCAGTACTTC | . | TRBD1 | TRBJ2-7 | TRBV6-5
CASSLVLGGVADTQYF | TGTGCCAGCAGCTTAGTTTTGGGCGGCGTGGCAGATACGCAGTATTTT | . | . | TRBJ2-3 | TRBV11-2
CASSSTSGGAFMQYF | TGTGCCAGCAGTTCAACTAGCGGGGGGGCCTTTATGCAGTATTTT | . | TRBD2 | TRBJ2-3 | TRBV28
CSVEGAPVNEQFF | TGCAGCGTTGAAGGGGCACCCGTCAATGAGCAGTTCTTC | once | . | TRBJ2-1 | TRBV29-1
CASSLRLAGGGEQYF | TGTGCCAGCAGCTTACGACTAGCGGGGGGTGGCGAGCAGTACTTC | . | TRBD2 | TRBJ2-7 | TRBV7-2